What follows are 27 T cell receptor beta chains derived from one specimen sequenced in a study of blood T cell repertoires in COVID-19 (dated by TCRdb to about 2020). Library method: the immunoSEQ multiplex PCR assay. TCRdb's version of the immuneACCESS table is confined to in-frame rearrangements and falls short of the full clone set. An unresolved V gene accounts for under half of the shortfall where checked; the remainder is of unknown origin. Counted in this sample were around 300,000 clones; over 75% of them appeared once. The ten largest account for roughly 11% of the sample. What was sequenced was peripheral blood. The receptors come from a woman between 65 and 79 years old with acute or convalescent COVID-19.

The chain couples TRBV11-2 to TRBJ2-7; 8 bases line up with TRBD2. The CDR3 spans 14 residues. V lost 5 bases to trimming and J lost 2 bases; unmatched junction nucleotides: 5. Germline CDR1 reads SGHAT; CDR2 reads FQNNGV. The CDR3: CASSNSGGTYEQYF. CDR3 sequence (DNA): TGTGCCAGCAGCAACTCGGGGGGGACCTACGAGCAGTACTTC. Combining the CDR3 with reference TRBV11-2 and TRBJ2-7 gives the whole variable domain EAGVAQSPRYKIIEKRQSVAFWCNPISGHATLYWYQQILGQGPKLLIQFQNNGVVDDSQLPKDRFSAERLKGVDSTLKIQPAKLEDSAVYLCASSNSGGTYEQYFGPGTRLTVT.

A few counts support this clone. The chain uses TRBV6-1 and TRBJ1-3, with D perhaps matching TRBD1 (5 bases). Germline-derived CDR1 and CDR2 are MNHNS and SASEGT. Between the trimmed V and J ends, which lost 1 base and 0 bases, there was a span of 7 bases. This CDR3 is built from 15 residues. CDR3 in amino acids: CASSEEDSSGNTIYF. In DNA form, the CDR3 reads TGTGCCAGCAGTGAAGAAGACAGCTCTGGAAACACCATATATTTT.

A single count supports this clone. The chain has TRBV9 and TRBJ2-3; a weak D match, TRBD1 (5 bases). CDR3 length equals 17 residues. The germline gives CDR1 SGDLS, CDR2 YYNGEE. V was cut by 4 bases and J by 3 bases, with 21 bases left in between. CDR3 in amino acids: CASSSWGVEGFTDTQYF. As DNA, the CDR3 is TGTGCCAGCAGCTCCTGGGGCGTAGAAGGTTTTACAGATACGCAGTATTTT.

A few counts support this clone. The J gene is TRBJ1-1, the V gene TRBV7-8; TRBD1 is a possible D gene (6 bases). V was pared by 6 bases and J by 11 bases, with 22 bases between. CDR1 is SGHVS and CDR2 is FQNEAQ in the germline V gene. The CDR3 contains 14 residues. DNA of the CDR3: TGTGCCAGCAGGGAACAGGGTGAAGCGGGGGTGGCTTTCTTT. Its protein is CASREQGEAGVAFF.

This rearrangement joins TRBV5-4 to TRBJ2-7; tentative D call: TRBD2 (5 bases). V gave up 1 base and J gave up 2 bases, with 13 bases separating them. CDR1 is SGHNT, CDR2 YYREEE, per germline (reference sequence). The CDR3 contains 15 residues. The CDR3 is CASSLPSTNPYEQYF. CDR3 nucleotide sequence: TGTGCCAGCAGCTTGCCTTCGACTAACCCCTACGAGCAGTACTTC.

This clone came up many times. The chain is built from TRBV4-1 and TRBJ1-1, with D perhaps TRBD1 (6 bases). The CDR3 consists of 15 residues. The V end lost 0 bases, the J end lost 6 bases, and 14 bases lay between the germline ends. Germline-derived CDR1 and CDR2 are MGHRA and YSYEKL. The CDR3 loop is CASSQDEQGVAEAFF. The CDR3 DNA is TGCGCCAGCAGCCAAGATGAACAGGGAGTAGCTGAAGCTTTCTTT.

The genes are TRBV14 and TRBJ1-1, with D possibly being TRBD1 (5 bases). V lost 6 bases and J 4 bases, leaving 15 bases between the germline ends. CDR3 size: 14 residues. Germline CDR1 reads SGHDN; CDR2 reads FVKESK. DNA for the CDR3: TGTGCCAGCAGTAGGATGGGGGGAGGCACTGAAGCTTTCTTT. Translated, it gives CASSRMGGGTEAFF.

The chain has TRBV11-2 and TRBJ1-3; D is undetermined. The V gene's germline CDR1 is SGHAT and CDR2 FQNNGV. The V gene lost 5 bases and the J gene lost 0 bases, with 17 bases spanning the gap. This CDR3 is built from 17 residues. The CDR3 sequence is CASSPMLAPSSGNTIYF. The CDR3 DNA is TGTGCCAGCAGCCCGATGCTCGCACCCAGCTCTGGAAACACCATATATTTT.

V gene TRBV2 combines with J gene TRBJ2-7; tentatively, D is TRBD1 (7 bases). This CDR3 has 16 amino acids. Germline V gene lookup returns CDR1 SNHLY and CDR2 FYNNEI. Trimming took 5 bases from V and 3 from J, leaving 20 bases between them. The chain's CDR3 is CASSPGPAGGLYEQYF. The CDR3 DNA follows: TGTGCCAGCAGTCCGGGCCCCGCAGGGGGGCTCTACGAGCAGTACTTC.

The J gene is TRBJ1-2, the V gene TRBV10-1; TRBD1 is a possible D gene (6 bases). Germline loops: CDR1 WNHNN, CDR2 SYGVQD (reference sequence). This CDR3 contains 13 residues. V lost 3 bases, J lost 3 bases, and 8 bases lay in between. The CDR3 DNA is TGCGCCAGCAGTGAAGGGGGTGACTATGGCTACACCTTC. Translated, it gives CASSEGGDYGYTF.

This chain links TRBV7-2 with TRBJ2-1; a possible D gene is TRBD2 (5 bases). The CDR3 runs to 16 residues. Germline CDR1 reads SGHTA; CDR2 reads FQGNSA. The V gene lost 2 bases and the J gene lost 0 bases, with 11 bases spanning the gap. CDR3 in amino acids: CASSLTYGVSYNEQFF. The DNA of the CDR3 is TGTGCCAGCAGCTTAACTTACGGGGTCTCCTACAATGAGCAGTTCTTC.

The V call is TRBV7-2, the J call TRBJ2-3, with TRBD2 as a possible D gene (5 bases). Germline CDR1 SGHTA, CDR2 FQGNSA. Trimming pared 1 base from V and 0 bases from J, leaving 8 bases between. This CDR3 comprises 15 residues. The CDR3 sequence: CASSLGRTSTDTQYF. The CDR3 nucleotides read TGTGCCAGCAGCTTAGGACGGACTAGCACAGATACGCAGTATTTT.

The chain employs TRBV10-3 and TRBJ2-1; 8 bases align to TRBD1. Germline V gives CDR1 ENHRY, CDR2 SYGVKD. This CDR3 contains 14 residues. Trimming took 6 bases from V and 4 from J; bases not matched to a gene: 5. The CDR3 sequence: CAISGTGEYNEQFF. DNA of the CDR3: TGTGCCATCAGCGGGACAGGCGAATACAATGAGCAGTTCTTC.

The V and J genes are TRBV3-1 (or the pseudogene TRBV3-2) and TRBJ1-2; D call uncertain. Germline V CDR1 and CDR2: LGHDT, YNNKEL (reference sequence). CDR3 length: 15 residues. V gave up 4 bases and J gave up 3 bases, with 15 bases separating them. CDR3 nucleotide sequence: TGTGCCAGCAGCCCCACCATGGGAGGGTACTATGGCTACACCTTC. The encoded protein is CASSPTMGGYYGYTF.

As concerns this clone: The sample contains more than one DNA sequence encoding this CDR3. The genes are TRBV6-5 and TRBJ1-2, with D possibly matching TRBD1 (5 bases). The CDR3 is 13 amino acids. The V and J ends lost 2 bases and 4 bases respectively, with 8 bases between them. Germline CDR1 reads MNHEY; CDR2 reads SVGAGI. The CDR3 bases are TGTGCCAGCAGTTACAGGGGAGGCTATGGCTACACCTTC. As protein: CASSYRGGYGYTF.

This clone was found once. The gene calls are TRBV5-6 and TRBJ1-5, with 8 bases that match TRBD1. CDR1 is SGHDT and CDR2 is YYEEEE in the germline V gene. The length of the CDR3 is 16 residues. Trimming took 0 bases from V and 5 from J; bases not matched to a gene: 7. CDR3 sequence reads: CASSLGGRGQDQPQHF. CDR3 in DNA: TGTGCCAGCAGCTTGGGCGGCAGGGGGCAGGATCAGCCCCAGCATTTT.

The chain uses TRBV19 and TRBJ2-7, with 7 bases matching TRBD1. CDR3 length equals 14 residues. Germline CDR1 and CDR2: LNHDA and SQIVND (reference sequence). Trimming at V came to 4 bases and at J to 2 bases, leaving 5 bases not matched to a gene. DNA of the CDR3: TGTGCCAGTAGTACAAGACAGGGAGCCTACGAGCAGTACTTC. It is translated as CASSTRQGAYEQYF.

The chain is built from TRBV7-8 and TRBJ1-1; 7 bases map to TRBD1. The CDR3 spans 14 residues. Germline CDR1 and CDR2: SGHVS and FQNEAQ. V dropped 4 bases and J dropped 5; count of bases not matched to a gene: 7. The CDR3 region is CASSSYRGRTEAFF. In DNA, the CDR3 is TGTGCCAGCAGCTCTTACAGGGGAAGGACTGAAGCTTTCTTT. Variable domain in full (rest from reference TRBV7-8 and TRBJ1-1): GAGVSQSPRYKVAKRGQDVALRCDPISGHVSLFWYQQALGQGPEFLTYFQNEAQLDKSGLPSDRFFAERPEGSVSTLKIQRTQQEDSAVYLCASSSYRGRTEAFFGQGTRLTVV.

This clone showed up just once. This chain joins TRBV29-1 and TRBJ1-1; D uncertain. The CDR3 covers 9 residues. Germline V gene sequence: CDR1 SQVTM, CDR2 ANQGSEA. The V end was cut by 3 bases, the J end by 8 bases, with 4 bases between. CDR3 sequence (DNA): TGCAGCGTTGACCAGGAAGCTTTCTTT. Translating it yields CSVDQEAFF.

This chain joins TRBV7-8 and TRBJ2-1, with 10 bases matching TRBD2. V trimming: 4 bases; J trimming: 7 bases; junction bases outside the gene matches: 7. CDR3 length: 15 amino acids. Per the germline V gene, CDR1 is SGHVS and CDR2 is FQNEAQ. The CDR3 DNA reads TGTGCCAGCAGCTCTAGCGGGGGCCGATGGAATGAGCAGTTCTTC. Translating it yields CASSSSGGRWNEQFF.

CDR3 loop: CASSPSGGPGSQPQHF. Written as DNA, the CDR3 is TGTGCCAGCAGCCCATCAGGGGGTCCGGGATCTCAGCCCCAGCATTTT. The chain recombines TRBV3-1 (or the pseudogene TRBV3-2) with TRBJ1-5; 7 positions agree with TRBD1. With 4 bases clipped from V and 6 bases from J, the junction kept 12 bases outside the gene matches. The CDR3 covers 16 residues. In germline, CDR1 is LGHDT, CDR2 YNNKEL (reference sequence).

This clone was observed a handful of times. The chain carries TRBV2 and TRBJ2-7; 9 nucleotides align to TRBD1. After removal of 11 bases from V and 0 bases from J, the junction contained 8 bases not matched to a gene. Per germline, CDR1 SNHLY and CDR2 FYNNEI. There are 14 residues in the CDR3. The CDR3 here is CAGGQGTPSYEQYF. The CDR3 region has the DNA TGTGCCGGTGGACAGGGGACCCCCTCCTACGAGCAGTACTTC.

V gene TRBV3-1 (or the pseudogene TRBV3-2) combines with J gene TRBJ2-5, with D perhaps TRBD2 (5 bases). The CDR3 is 15 amino acids. The ends were cut back, 2 bases at V and 5 bases at J, with 15 bases in the middle. Per the germline V gene, CDR1 is LGHDT and CDR2 is YNNKEL (reference sequence). The CDR3 reads CASSQHRLAYETQYF. CDR3 coding DNA: TGTGCCAGCAGCCAACATCGGCTAGCATACGAGACCCAGTACTTC.

In regard to this clone: The same CDR3 can be traced to other DNA sequences in this sample. The J gene is TRBJ2-5, the V gene TRBV6-5; D possibly corresponds to TRBD2 (6 bases). V was clipped by 2 bases and J by 4 bases, with 8 bases between them. This CDR3 has 13 amino acids. CDR1 is MNHEY, CDR2 SVGAGI, per germline. The CDR3 sequence: CASSYRRGETQYF. CDR3 DNA: TGTGCCAGCAGTTACCGGCGGGGAGAGACCCAGTACTTC.

The V call is TRBV12-3 or TRBV12-4, the J call TRBJ1-6; the D is unclear. V was pared by 5 bases and J by 11 bases, with 10 bases between. This CDR3 spans 12 amino acids. The CDR3, as DNA: TGTGCCAGCAGTGGGGAGGTGCCACCCCTCCACTTT. It specifies CASSGEVPPLHF.

The chain joins TRBV11-2 to TRBJ2-3, with D possibly matching TRBD2 (7 bases). V lost 5 bases, J lost 1 base, and 22 bases lay in between. Per the germline V gene, CDR1 is SGHAT and CDR2 is FQNNGV. The CDR3 extends over 18 amino acids. In nucleotides, the CDR3 is TGTGCCAGCAGCACCTCAGTGAGGGGGGGGCAGGGCACAGATACGCAGTATTTT. Its translation is CASSTSVRGGQGTDTQYF.

This chain connects TRBV15 to TRBJ1-4; no reliable D call. Deletions cut 0 bases from V and 11 bases from J, with 16 bases between. The CDR3 has 15 residues. CDR1 and CDR2 (germline): LNHNV, YYDKDF (reference sequence). The CDR3 spells CATSREGTRAPKLFF. DNA of the CDR3: TGTGCCACCAGCAGAGAGGGCACTAGGGCACCTAAACTGTTTTTT.